This T cell receptor (beta chain) was recorded in a study of monozygotic twins with inflammatory bowel disease. For each CDR3 protein, TCRdb gives one entry from its re-call of the 5' RACE reads, without DNA. The sample's table shows 150,000 to 200,000 distinct CDR3 sequences. Study conclusions and caveats: Repertoire similarity matched across concordant and discordant twins, perhaps owing to limited power. What may have added variability to patient repertoires is that immunosuppressive treatments differed.

The CDR3 length is 15 residues. Regarding this clonotype: No antigen is known for it.

Whole blood served as the source of total RNA, and no T cell sorting took place. The J gene is TRBJ1-5, the V gene TRBV12-3 or TRBV12-4; TCRdb calls TRBD1, which cannot be checked without DNA. The sample comprised blood. This TCR was sampled from a human donor with ulcerative colitis or Crohn's disease, or a healthy co-twin of an affected twin (not recorded which). CDR3 amino acids: CASSIEGDGNQPQHF.